The following is a T cell receptor beta chain sequence with its context. The repertoire was sequenced with immunoSEQ multiplex PCR; TCRdb's copy has only in-frame clones and lacks some. The table has about 250,000 clones, 89% seen once. The sample belongs to a study of blood T cell repertoires in COVID-19. Study-wide context: Specimens from acute and convalescent COVID-19 originated in the United States, Italy and Spain.

This CDR3 spans 17 amino acids. CDR1 MNHEY and CDR2 SMNVEV come from the germline V gene (reference sequence). V gave up 0 bases and J gave up 2 bases, with 17 bases separating them. Sequencing was done on a sample of peripheral blood. This clonotype was sampled from a woman aged 40 to 55 who had recovered from COVID-19. The chain employs TRBV27 and TRBJ2-7, with D tentatively TRBD1 (5 bases). This CDR3 is CASSLSYRTTTPYEQYF. The CDR3 DNA reads TGTGCCAGCAGTTTATCGTACAGGACAACGACGCCCTACGAGCAGTACTTC.